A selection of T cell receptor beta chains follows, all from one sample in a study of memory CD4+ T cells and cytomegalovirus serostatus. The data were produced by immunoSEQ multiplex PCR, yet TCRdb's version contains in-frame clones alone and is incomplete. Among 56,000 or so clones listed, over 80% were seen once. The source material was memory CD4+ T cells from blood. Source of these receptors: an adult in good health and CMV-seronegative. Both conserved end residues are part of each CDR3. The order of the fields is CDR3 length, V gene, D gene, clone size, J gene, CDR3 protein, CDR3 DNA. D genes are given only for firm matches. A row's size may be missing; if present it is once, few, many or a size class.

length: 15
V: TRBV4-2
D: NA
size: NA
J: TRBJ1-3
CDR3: CASSQEGASGNTIYF
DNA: TGTGCCAGCAGCCAAGAAGGGGCGTCTGGAAACACCATATATTTT

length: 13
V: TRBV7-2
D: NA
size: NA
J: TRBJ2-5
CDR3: CASSGGVGETQYF
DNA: TGTGCCAGCAGTGGGGGAGTGGGGGAGACCCAGTACTTC

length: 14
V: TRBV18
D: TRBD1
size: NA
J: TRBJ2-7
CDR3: CASSAGQGSYEQYF
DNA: TGTGCCAGCTCAGCCGGACAGGGTTCCTACGAGCAGTACTTC

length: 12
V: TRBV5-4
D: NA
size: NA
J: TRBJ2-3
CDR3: CASSSTTDTQYF
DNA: TGTGCCAGCAGCTCAACTACAGATACGCAGTATTTT

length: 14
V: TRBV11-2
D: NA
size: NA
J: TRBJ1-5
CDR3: CASSPEGTGQPQHF
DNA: TGTGCCAGCAGCCCTGAGGGGACGGGGCAGCCCCAGCATTTT

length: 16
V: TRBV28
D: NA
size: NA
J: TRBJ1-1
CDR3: CASTSTRKNLNTEAFF
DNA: TGTGCCAGCACCTCCACCCGGAAGAATCTGAACACTGAAGCTTTCTTT

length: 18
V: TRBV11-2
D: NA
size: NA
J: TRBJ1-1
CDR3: CASSLGRRIGPSKTEAFF
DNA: TGTGCCAGCAGCTTAGGTAGGAGGATCGGGCCCAGTAAGACTGAAGCTTTCTTT

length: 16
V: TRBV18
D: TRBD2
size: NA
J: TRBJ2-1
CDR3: CASAAGTSVSYNEQFF
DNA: TGTGCCAGCGCGGCCGGGACTAGCGTCTCCTACAATGAGCAGTTCTTC

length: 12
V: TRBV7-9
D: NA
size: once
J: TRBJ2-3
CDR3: CASSPPADTQYF
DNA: TGTGCCAGCAGCCCCCCCGCGGATACGCAGTATTTT

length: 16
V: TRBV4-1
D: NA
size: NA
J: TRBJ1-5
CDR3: CASSPRVGGGNQPQHF
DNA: TGCGCCAGCAGCCCCCGTGTAGGGGGGGGCAATCAGCCCCAGCATTTT

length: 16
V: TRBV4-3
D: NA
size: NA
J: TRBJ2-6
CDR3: CASSQDVPTGANVLTF
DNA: TGCGCCAGCAGCCAAGACGTCCCGACTGGGGCCAACGTCCTGACTTTC

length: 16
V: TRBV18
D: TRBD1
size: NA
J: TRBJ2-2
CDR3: CASSPIGTGYTGELFF
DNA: TGTGCCAGCTCACCGATAGGGACAGGGTACACCGGGGAGCTGTTTTTT

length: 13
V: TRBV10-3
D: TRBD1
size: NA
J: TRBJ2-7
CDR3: CAISGTGGYEQYF
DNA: TGTGCCATCAGTGGGACAGGCGGGTACGAGCAGTACTTC

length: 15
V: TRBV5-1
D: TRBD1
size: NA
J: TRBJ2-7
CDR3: CASSPRTGATYEQYF
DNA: TGCGCCAGCAGCCCGCGGACAGGGGCCACCTACGAGCAGTACTTC

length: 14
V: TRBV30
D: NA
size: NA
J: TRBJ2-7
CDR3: CAWSVGGPAYEQYF
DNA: TGTGCCTGGAGTGTAGGAGGGCCTGCCTACGAGCAGTACTTC

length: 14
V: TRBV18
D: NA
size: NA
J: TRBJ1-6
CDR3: CASSPLWGGSPLHF
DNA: TGTGCCAGCTCACCACTCTGGGGCGGCTCACCCCTCCACTTT

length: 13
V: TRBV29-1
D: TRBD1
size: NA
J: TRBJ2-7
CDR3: CSASDRVGYEQYF
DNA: TGCAGCGCAAGCGACAGGGTCGGCTACGAGCAGTACTTC

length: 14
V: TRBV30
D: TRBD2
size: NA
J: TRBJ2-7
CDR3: CAWSPGGINYEQYF
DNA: TGTGCCTGGAGTCCGGGGGGGATCAACTACGAGCAGTACTTC

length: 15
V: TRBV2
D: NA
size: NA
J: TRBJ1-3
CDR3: CASSDYGGRTNTIYF
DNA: TGTGCCAGCAGTGACTATGGCGGGAGAACGAACACCATATATTTT

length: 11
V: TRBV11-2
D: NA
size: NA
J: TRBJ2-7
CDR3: CASSGGYEQYF
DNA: TGTGCCAGCAGCGGGGGGTACGAGCAGTACTTC

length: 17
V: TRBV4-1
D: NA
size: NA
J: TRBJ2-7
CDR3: CASSQGGHDSSAYEQYF
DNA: TGCGCCAGCAGCCAAGGGGGTCACGACAGTTCGGCCTACGAGCAGTACTTC

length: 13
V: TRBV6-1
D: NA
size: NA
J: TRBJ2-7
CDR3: CASRRRGGTEQYF
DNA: TGTGCCAGCAGGAGAAGGGGGGGAACCGAGCAGTACTTC

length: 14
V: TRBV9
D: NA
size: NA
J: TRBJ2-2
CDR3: CASGGAWVTGELFF
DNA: TGTGCCAGCGGGGGGGCTTGGGTCACCGGGGAGCTGTTTTTT

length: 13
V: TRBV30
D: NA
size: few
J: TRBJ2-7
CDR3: CAWSVLGVYEQYF
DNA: TGTGCCTGGAGTGTACTCGGGGTCTACGAGCAGTACTTC

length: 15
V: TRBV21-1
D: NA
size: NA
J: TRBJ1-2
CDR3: CASSKADRVGYGYTF
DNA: TGTGCCAGCAGCAAAGCGGACAGGGTCGGCTATGGCTACACCTTC

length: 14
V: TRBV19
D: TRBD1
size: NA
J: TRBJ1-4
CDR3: CASSPPGQGEKLFF
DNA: TGTGCCAGTTCCCCTCCGGGACAGGGGGAAAAACTGTTTTTT

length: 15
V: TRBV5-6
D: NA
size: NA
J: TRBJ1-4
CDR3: CASSLRGGTNEKLFF
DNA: TGTGCCAGCAGCTTGAGGGGGGGAACTAATGAAAAACTGTTTTTT

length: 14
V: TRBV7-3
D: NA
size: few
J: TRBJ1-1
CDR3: CASSLFVGNTEAFF
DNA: TGTGCCAGCAGCTTATTTGTCGGGAACACTGAAGCTTTCTTT

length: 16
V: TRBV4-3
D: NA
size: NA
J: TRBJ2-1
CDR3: CASSQEGGGPYNEQFF
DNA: TGCGCCAGCAGCCAAGAAGGTGGGGGTCCATACAATGAGCAGTTCTTC

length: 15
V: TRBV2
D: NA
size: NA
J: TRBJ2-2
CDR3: CASKAEGANTGELFF
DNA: TGTGCCAGCAAGGCAGAAGGGGCGAACACCGGGGAGCTGTTTTTT

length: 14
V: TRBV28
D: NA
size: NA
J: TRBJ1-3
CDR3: CASSLTGPGNTIYF
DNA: TGTGCCAGCAGTTTGACAGGCCCTGGAAACACCATATATTTT

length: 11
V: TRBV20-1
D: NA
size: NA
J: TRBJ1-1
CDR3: CSASLNTGAFF
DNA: TGCAGTGCTTCTCTTAACACGGGGGCTTTCTTT

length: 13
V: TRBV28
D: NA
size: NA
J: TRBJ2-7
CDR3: CASTNNLYYEQYF
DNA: TGTGCCAGCACCAACAACCTCTACTACGAGCAGTACTTC

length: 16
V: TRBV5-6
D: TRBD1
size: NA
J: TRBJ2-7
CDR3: CASSLGRDRVEYEQYF
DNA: TGTGCCAGCAGCCTTGGTCGAGACAGGGTGGAATACGAGCAGTACTTC

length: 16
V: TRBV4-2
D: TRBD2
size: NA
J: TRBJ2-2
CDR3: CASRPLLGRGVGELFF
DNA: TGTGCCAGCAGACCCCTTCTCGGGCGGGGGGTCGGGGAGCTGTTTTTT

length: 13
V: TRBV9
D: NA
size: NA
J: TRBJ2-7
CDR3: CASSERSSYEQYF
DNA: TGTGCCAGCAGCGAGCGTAGCTCCTACGAGCAGTACTTC

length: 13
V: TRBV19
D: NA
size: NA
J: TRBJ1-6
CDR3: CASSTDGDSPLHF
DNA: TGTGCCAGTAGTACGGACGGCGATTCACCCCTCCACTTT

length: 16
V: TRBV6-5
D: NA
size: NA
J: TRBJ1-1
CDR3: CASSWGGARINTEAFF
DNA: TGTGCCAGCAGTTGGGGTGGGGCTCGAATTAACACTGAAGCTTTCTTT

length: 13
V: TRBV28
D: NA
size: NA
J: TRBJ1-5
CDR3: CASSFTGNQPQHF
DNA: TGTGCCAGCAGTTTCACGGGGAATCAGCCCCAGCATTTT

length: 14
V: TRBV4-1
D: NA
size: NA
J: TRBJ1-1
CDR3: CASSHQGRRVEAFF
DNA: TGCGCCAGCAGCCACCAGGGTCGGCGGGTTGAAGCTTTCTTT